This record covers a single T cell receptor beta chain. Its specificity is unknown. Looked up from germline, CDR1 is LGHNA and CDR2 is YSLEER. Unmatched junction bases numbered 3, after V lost 2 bases and J lost 4 bases. This CDR3 region has 15 residues. The sample comes from a study of PD-1 blockade in classical Hodgkin lymphoma. Study-wide results and caveats: In CD4+ cells, TCR diversity went up significantly by C4D1, but in CD8+ cells it did not.

The method was immunoSEQ multiplex PCR; TCRdb's version includes in-frame clones alone and lacks a portion of them. The sample holds fewer than 35,000 clones, under 90% seen once. Time point here: cycle 4 day 1 (C4D1), after more than 5 weeks of nivolumab. No patient escaped relapse after autologous stem cell transplantation, and brentuximab vedotin exposure varied. Magnetic negative selection purified CD4+ T cells from thawed PBMCs. The sample in question was CD4+ T cells from blood, obtained before the fourth cycle of nivolumab. The chain links TRBV4-3 to TRBJ1-2; 11 nucleotides align to TRBD1. This clonotype was obtained from a human donor with classical Hodgkin lymphoma. The CDR3 here is CASSQFGQGAYGYTF. CDR3 sequence (DNA): TGCGCCAGCAGCCAATTCGGACAGGGGGCCTATGGCTACACCTTC.